Shown below are 4 T cell receptor beta chains from a single sample sequenced in a study of CXCR3-negative and CXCR3-positive naive CD8 T cells. Overall study results and limits: The study found more hydrophobic TRB CDR3s in CXCR3-positive naive cells than in CXCR3-negative naive cells.

Their target antigens are unknown. The TRB cDNA libraries were prepared by 5' RACE with UMI labels. One entry per CDR3 protein, without DNA, is what TCRdb gives after re-calling the 5' RACE reads. The sample spans approximately 96,000 distinct CDR3 sequences; the ten largest clones claim roughly 1.1%. Material: naive CXCR3+ CD8+ T cells from blood. The subset here: CD45RO-CCR7+CD27+CD95- naive CD8+ T cells expressing CXCR3 (TNR3+). These receptors were obtained from a human donor in good health. Some clones in this sample may be carry-over from other donors' samples.

The CDR3 loop is CSVVGTGNNEQFF. The chain recombines TRBV29-1 with TRBJ2-1; the D gene TCRdb calls, TRBD1, cannot be checked with no DNA. Germline CDR1 SQVTM, CDR2 ANQGSEA. The CDR3 has 13 amino acids.

This chain joins TRBV12-3 or TRBV12-4 and TRBJ1-2; the D call from TCRdb, TRBD1, cannot be confirmed without DNA. The CDR3 contains 16 residues. CDR3 protein: CASSGIGSQGVYGYTF.

The gene calls are TRBV21-1 and TRBJ1-4. TRBV21-1 corresponds to a pseudogene. This CDR3 contains 18 residues. CDR3 protein: CASSNWWQSLLGNEKLFF.

The chain is built from TRBV7-2 and TRBJ1-2; TCRdb returns TRBD1, unconfirmable since there is no DNA. The germline gives CDR1 SGHTA, CDR2 FQGNSA. CDR3 length: 13 amino acids. CDR3 loop: CASERGDYYGYTF.